This TCR beta chain was profiled in a study of T cells after yellow fever vaccination. TCRdb re-derived calls from the 5' RACE reads in MiXCR, one entry per CDR3 protein. The repertoire holds approximately 120,000 distinct CDR3 sequences, with about 7.4% as singletons. V shed 5 bases and J 7 bases; nucleotides not matched to a gene: 9. The length of the CDR3 is 14 residues. Per the germline V gene, CDR1 is SGHTA and CDR2 is FQGNSA. This clonotype appeared many times. This sequence originates from a man aged 18-30 years who received the YFV17D yellow fever vaccine. The input for sequencing was CD4+ T cells sorted from PBMCs, taken around 10 days after the first yellow fever vaccination. The chain combines TRBV7-2 with TRBJ2-7; TRBD1 agrees at 9 bases. Here the CDR3 DNA reads TGTGCCAGCAGCCCCTGGACAGGGGATAGAGAGCAGTACTTC. Residues: CASSPWTGDREQYF.